This T cell receptor beta chain originates from a study of shared clonotypes between healthy human individuals. Findings and caveats of the study: With a handful of donors compared, around 5% of naive CD4 clonotypes were shared.

Concerning this clone itself: The antigen is undetermined.

Sequenced by immunoSEQ multiplex PCR; TCRdb stores in-frame clones only, minus some. The sample holds under 2,500,000 clones, approximately 95% seen once. V gave up 7 bases and J gave up 2 bases; unmatched junction bases: 20. The CDR3 loop spans 18 amino acids. Germline V gives CDR1 WSHSY, CDR2 SAAADI. This TCR was recovered from a young man in good health. Sequencing was performed on naive CD4+ T cells sorted from blood. Stated subset: CD45RA+ positively selected. J is TRBJ2-7 and V is TRBV10-2, with TRBD1 matching 7 bases. The CDR3 spells CASTTPARQGRTAYEQYF. CDR3 DNA sequence: TGCGCCAGCACCACCCCCGCCCGACAGGGAAGGACCGCCTACGAGCAGTACTTC.